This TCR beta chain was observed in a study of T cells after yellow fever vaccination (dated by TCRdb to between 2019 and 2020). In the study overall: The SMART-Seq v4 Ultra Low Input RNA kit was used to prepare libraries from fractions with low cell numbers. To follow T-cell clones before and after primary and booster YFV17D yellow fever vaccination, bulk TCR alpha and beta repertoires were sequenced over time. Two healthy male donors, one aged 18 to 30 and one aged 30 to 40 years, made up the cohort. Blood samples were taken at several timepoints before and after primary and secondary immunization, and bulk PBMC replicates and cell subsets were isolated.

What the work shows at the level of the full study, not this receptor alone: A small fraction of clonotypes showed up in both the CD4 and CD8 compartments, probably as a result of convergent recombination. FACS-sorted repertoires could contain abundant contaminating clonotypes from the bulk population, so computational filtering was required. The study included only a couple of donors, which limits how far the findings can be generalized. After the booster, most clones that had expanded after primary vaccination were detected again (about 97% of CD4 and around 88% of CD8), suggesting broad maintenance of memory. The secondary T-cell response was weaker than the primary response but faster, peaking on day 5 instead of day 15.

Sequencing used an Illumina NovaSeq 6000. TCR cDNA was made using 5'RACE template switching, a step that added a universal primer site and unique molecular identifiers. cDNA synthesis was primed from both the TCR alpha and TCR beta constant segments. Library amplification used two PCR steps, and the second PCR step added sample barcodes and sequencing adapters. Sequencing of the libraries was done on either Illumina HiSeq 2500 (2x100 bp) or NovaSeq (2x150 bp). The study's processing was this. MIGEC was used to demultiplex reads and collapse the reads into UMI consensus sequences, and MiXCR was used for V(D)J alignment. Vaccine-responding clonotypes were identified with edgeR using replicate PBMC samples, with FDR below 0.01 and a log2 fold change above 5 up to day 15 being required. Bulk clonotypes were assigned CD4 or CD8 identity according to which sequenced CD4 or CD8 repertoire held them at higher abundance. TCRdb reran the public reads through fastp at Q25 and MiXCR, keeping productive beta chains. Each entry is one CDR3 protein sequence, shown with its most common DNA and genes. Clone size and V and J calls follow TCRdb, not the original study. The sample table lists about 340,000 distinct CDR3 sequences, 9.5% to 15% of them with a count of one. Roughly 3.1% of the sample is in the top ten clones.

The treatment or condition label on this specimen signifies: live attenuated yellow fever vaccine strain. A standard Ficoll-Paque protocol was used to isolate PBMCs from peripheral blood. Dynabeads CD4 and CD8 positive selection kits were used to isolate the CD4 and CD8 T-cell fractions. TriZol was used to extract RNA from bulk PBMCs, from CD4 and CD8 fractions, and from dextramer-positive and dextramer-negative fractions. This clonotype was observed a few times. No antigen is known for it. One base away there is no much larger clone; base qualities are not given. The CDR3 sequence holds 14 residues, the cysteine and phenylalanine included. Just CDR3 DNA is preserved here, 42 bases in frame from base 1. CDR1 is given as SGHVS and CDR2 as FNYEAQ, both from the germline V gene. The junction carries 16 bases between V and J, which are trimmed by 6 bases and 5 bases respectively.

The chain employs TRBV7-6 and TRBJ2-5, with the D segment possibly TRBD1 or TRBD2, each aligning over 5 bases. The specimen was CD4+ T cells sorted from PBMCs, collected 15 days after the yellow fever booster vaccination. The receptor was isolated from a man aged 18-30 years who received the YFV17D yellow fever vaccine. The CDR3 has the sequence CASRRDLREETQYF. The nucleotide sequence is TGTGCCAGCAGACGGGACCTCAGGGAGGAGACCCAGTACTTC. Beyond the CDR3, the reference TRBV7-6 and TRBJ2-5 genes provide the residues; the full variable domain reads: GAGVSQSPRYKVTKRGQDVALRCDPISGHVSLYWYRQALGQGPEFLTYFNYEAQQDKSGLPNDRFSAERPEGSISTLTIQRTEQRDSAMYRCASRRDLREETQYFGPGTRLLVL.